A single sample is the source of the 26 T cell receptor beta chains below, sequenced in a study of T cells in Graves' hyperthyroidism and ophthalmopathy. TCR beta CDR3 region amplification was performed from RNA transcripts. The HTBI set primed first-round TCR CDR3 RT-PCR. A single record per CDR3 protein comes from TCRdb applying MiXCR to the multiplex PCR reads. The sample holds nearly 600,000 distinct CDR3 sequences, about 14% seen once. Sequenced: blood. The receptor set was obtained from a woman aged 18-29 years with Graves' ophthalmopathy.

The genes are TRBV9 and TRBJ2-7, with 8 bases aligning to TRBD2. Germline CDR1 reads SGDLS; CDR2 reads YYNGEE. The CDR3 has 15 residues. V was clipped by 3 bases and J by 2 bases; unmatched bases: 7. CDR3 in DNA: TGTGCCAGCAGCGCCTTAGCGGGACCCACCTACGAGCAGTACTTC. Translation gives CASSALAGPTYEQYF.

This clonotype was detected ten times or more. The V gene is TRBV20-1, the J gene TRBJ2-7; tentative D call: TRBD2 (5 bases). CDR1 is DFQATT, CDR2 SNEGSKA, per germline (reference sequence). Trimming removed 2 bases at V and 6 bases at J, with 14 bases between. The CDR3 has 13 amino acids. CDR3 sequence reads: CSARSPAAGEQYF. The CDR3 DNA sequence: TGCAGTGCTAGATCCCCCGCGGCGGGCGAGCAGTACTTC.

This clonotype was observed many times. The rearrangement links TRBV6-1 to TRBJ1-3; no firm D call. V was trimmed by 5 bases and J by 4 bases, leaving 12 bases between them. The CDR3 loop spans 14 amino acids. Germline CDR1 and CDR2: MNHNS and SASEGT. The CDR3 loop reads CASSPNTGGNTIYF. The DNA for the CDR3 is TGTGCCAGCAGTCCCAATACGGGGGGAAACACCATATATTTT.

This clonotype came up a few times. V gene TRBV27 combines with J gene TRBJ1-4; TRBD1 might be the D (5 bases). The germline V gene has CDR1 MNHEY and CDR2 SMNVEV (reference sequence). V lost 10 bases and J lost 7, with 16 bases in between. CDR3 length: 13 residues. The CDR3 DNA reads as TGTGCCACGAGGAGAGGGGACGGTGAAAAACTGTTTTTT. It encodes CATRRGDGEKLFF.

Concerning this clonotype itself: With a much larger clone just one base away, this may be a read error. It is likely a read error, because the conserved phenylalanine at the end of the CDR3 is missing. The CDR3 loop is CASSYALAGVYEQYS. The CDR3, as DNA: TGTGCCAGCAGTTACGCACTAGCGGGAGTCTACGAGCAGTACTCC. The chain employs TRBV6-7 and TRBJ2-7, with 11 bases lining up with TRBD2. TRBV6-7 is treated as an ORF (open reading frame) with a function not yet certain. Germline trimming cut 2 bases from V and 3 bases from J; bases unmatched to any gene: 3. There are 15 residues in the CDR3.

The sample holds many counts of this clonotype. The chain recombines TRBV2 with TRBJ2-2; possibly TRBD2 for D (6 bases). CDR1 is SNHLY, CDR2 FYNNEI, per germline. Trimming stripped 3 bases from V and 6 bases from J, with 17 bases between. The length of the CDR3 is 16 residues. CDR3 in DNA: TGTGCCAGCAGTGACCAGCTCTCGGGAGCGGCCGGGGAGCTGTTTTTT. Translation gives CASSDQLSGAAGELFF.

The chain combines TRBV7-9 with TRBJ2-7; 7 nucleotides match TRBD1. Trimming at V came to 3 bases and at J to 1 base, leaving 9 bases not matched to a gene. The CDR3 runs 16 residues. The germline gives CDR1 SEHNR, CDR2 FQNEAQ (reference sequence). CDR3 sequence (DNA): TGTGCCAGCAGCTTGAGCCCACCGGGACAGTCCTACGAGCAGTACTTC. It encodes CASSLSPPGQSYEQYF. The variable domain in full, with the rest retrieved from reference TRBV7-9 and TRBJ2-7, is DTGVSQNPRHKITKRGQNVTFRCDPISEHNRLYWYRQTLGQGPEFLTYFQNEAQLEKSRLLSDRFSAERPKGSFSTLEIQRTEQGDSAMYLCASSLSPPGQSYEQYFGPGTRLTVT.

There are a few counts of this clonotype. The rearrangement joins TRBV27 to TRBJ1-4; D may be TRBD1 (5 bases). V was pared by 6 bases and J by 5 bases, with 19 bases between. The CDR3 extends over 16 amino acids. Germline CDR1 and CDR2: MNHEY and SMNVEV (reference sequence). The DNA of the CDR3 is TGTGCCAGCAGCCGATTTCCGCGGCAGGGAAATGAAAAACTGTTTTTT. As protein: CASSRFPRQGNEKLFF. The whole variable domain, remainder taken from reference TRBV27 and TRBJ1-4, is EAQVTQNPRYLITVTGKKLTVTCSQNMNHEYMSWYRQDPGLGLRQIYYSMNVEVTDKGDVPEGYKVSRKEKRNFPLILESPSPNQTSLYFCASSRFPRQGNEKLFFGSGTQLSVL.

This clonotype has ten or more counts. The chain is built from TRBV6-6 and TRBJ2-5; no definite D call. CDR1 MNHNY and CDR2 SVGAGI come from the germline V gene (reference sequence). With 0 bases removed from V and 7 bases from J, the gap between germline ends came to 3 bases. This CDR3 is 11 amino acids long. CDR3 residues: CASSYSGTQYF. As DNA, the CDR3 is TGTGCCAGCAGTTACTCGGGGACCCAGTACTTC.

In this sample, this clonotype turned up many times. The CDR3 is CATSAAGRGSDNEQFF. CDR3 coding DNA: TGTGCCACCAGCGCCGCGGGGCGGGGCTCGGACAATGAGCAGTTCTTC. This rearrangement joins TRBV15 to TRBJ2-1; the D gene is possibly TRBD2 (6 bases). The CDR3 is 16 residues long. The V end was cut by 5 bases, the J end by 5 bases, with 19 bases between. Germline values: CDR1 LNHNV, CDR2 YYDKDF (reference sequence).

In this sample, this clonotype turned up a few times. The CDR3 is CASSLDQGAWTDTQYF. The CDR3 DNA reads TGCGCCAGCAGCTTGGATCAGGGGGCATGGACAGATACGCAGTATTTT. The chain has TRBV5-1 and TRBJ2-3; 8 nucleotides agree with TRBD1. Germline V gene lookup returns CDR1 SGHRS and CDR2 YFSETQ. The CDR3 is 16 residues long. V was clipped by 0 bases and J by 3 bases; unmatched bases: 6. Based on the CDR3 plus reference TRBV5-1 and TRBJ2-3, the full variable domain is KAGVTQTPRYLIKTRGQQVTLSCSPISGHRSVSWYQQTPGQGLQFLFEYFSETQRNKGNFPGRFSGRQFSNSRSEMNVSTLELGDSALYLCASSLDQGAWTDTQYFGPGTRLTVL.

This clonotype has only a few counts. V is TRBV4-1 and J is TRBJ2-1, with no clear D. Between the trimmed V and J ends, which lost 3 bases and 4 bases, there was a span of 13 bases. Germline CDR1 is MGHRA and CDR2 is YSYEKL. The CDR3 has 15 amino acids. The CDR3 nucleotides read TGCGCCAGCAGCCATCTCCGGAATACATACAATGAGCAGTTCTTC. The encoded protein is CASSHLRNTYNEQFF.

In its sample, this clonotype was seen many times. V usage is TRBV27 and J usage is TRBJ1-5; D is ambiguous. The CDR3 extends over 13 amino acids. V dropped 10 bases and J dropped 0 bases, with 10 bases sitting between them. Germline CDR1 reads MNHEY; CDR2 reads SMNVEV (reference sequence). CDR3 sequence: CATGPYSNQPQHF. The CDR3 DNA is TGTGCCACCGGCCCATATAGCAATCAGCCCCAGCATTTT.

This chain links TRBV2 with TRBJ2-7, with TRBD1 matching over 9 bases. Germline loops: CDR1 SNHLY, CDR2 FYNNEI. CDR3 length: 15 amino acids. The trim removed 7 bases at V and 1 base at J, leaving 8 bases unmatched. The DNA for the CDR3 is TGTGCCAGCATTCGGGACAGGGAGGGGTCCTACGAGCAGTACTTC. Its protein product is CASIRDREGSYEQYF.

This clonotype showed up just a few times. The chain has TRBV20-1 and TRBJ1-4; 9 nucleotides match TRBD1. The germline V gene encodes CDR1 DFQATT and CDR2 SNEGSKA (reference sequence). This CDR3 has 13 amino acids. Losses at the gene ends were 5 bases for V and 5 bases for J; bases not matched to a gene: 3. The CDR3 loop reads CSAAGTGNEKLFF. In nucleotides, the CDR3 is TGCAGTGCTGCCGGGACAGGGAATGAAAAACTGTTTTTT.

The genes are TRBV27 and TRBJ1-1; unclear D gene. The V and J ends lost 5 bases and 10 bases respectively, with 20 bases between them. The germline V gene encodes CDR1 MNHEY and CDR2 SMNVEV (reference sequence). The CDR3 is 14 amino acids. The CDR3 loop reads CASSLTHRRLRAFF. The CDR3 DNA reads as TGTGCCAGCAGTCTTACACATCGCCGGCTAAGAGCTTTCTTT.

Ten or more counts support this clonotype. The DNA for the CDR3 is TGCAGTGCTAGAGGCTCTCTCTCCGACGGGGGGGCGGCAGATACGCAGTATTTT. It translates to CSARGSLSDGGAADTQYF. The chain uses TRBV20-1 and TRBJ2-3; 8 positions agree with TRBD2. The CDR3 is made up of 18 amino acids. The germline V gene encodes CDR1 DFQATT and CDR2 SNEGSKA (reference sequence). With 1 base clipped from V and 4 bases from J, the junction kept 16 bases outside the gene matches.

Many counts were recorded for this clonotype. The gene calls are TRBV5-1 and TRBJ2-1; D unresolved. Germline V gene data show CDR1 as SGHRS and CDR2 as YFSETQ. CDR3 length: 12 residues. The V end was cut by 1 base, the J end by 8 bases, with 7 bases between. DNA for the CDR3: TGCGCCAGCAGCTTGATTGGGTATGAGCAGTTCTTC. Its translation: CASSLIGYEQFF.

This clonotype came up many times. The CDR3 DNA reads TGTGCCAGCAGCTTAGGGTGGGGCCAAGAGACCCAGTACTTC. This codes for CASSLGWGQETQYF. The chain links TRBV13 to TRBJ2-5, with unresolved D. In germline, CDR1 is PRHDT, CDR2 FYEKMQ (reference sequence). CDR3 length: 14 residues. The V gene lost 0 bases and the J gene lost 1 base, with 6 bases spanning the gap.

This clonotype has just a few counts. The chain couples TRBV6-1 to TRBJ1-2; tentatively, D is TRBD1 (5 bases). Per the germline V gene, CDR1 is MNHNS and CDR2 is SASEGT. This CDR3 region has 15 residues. V was pared by 2 bases and J by 2 bases, with 12 bases between. CDR3 protein: CASSERRGGNYGYTF. DNA of the CDR3: TGTGCCAGCAGTGAACGCCGCGGGGGGAACTATGGCTACACCTTC.

Note on this clonotype: A read error may be the cause here, since a much bigger clone is one base away. The J gene is TRBJ2-2, the V gene TRBV7-9; either TRBD1 or TRBD2 may supply D (5 bases each). Germline V gene lookup returns CDR1 SEHNR and CDR2 FQNEAQ (reference sequence). The V gene lost 1 base and the J gene lost 4 bases, with 7 bases spanning the gap. The CDR3 has 14 residues. The CDR3 here is CASSLDGGTGELFF. Here the CDR3 DNA reads TGTGCCAGCAGCTTAGATGGGGGCACCGGGGAGCTGTTTTTT.

In this sample, this clonotype turned up a few times. The CDR3 DNA reads as TGTGCCAGCAGCTCGGCAAGCGGGAGGGCCGGAGAGACCCAGTACTTC. As protein: CASSSASGRAGETQYF. This chain joins TRBV13 and TRBJ2-5; 10 nucleotides align to TRBD2. Losses at the gene ends were 4 bases for V and 4 bases for J; bases not matched to a gene: 9. The CDR3 covers 16 residues. Per the germline V gene, CDR1 is PRHDT and CDR2 is FYEKMQ (reference sequence). The full variable domain, in which reference TRBV13 and TRBJ2-5 provide the parts outside the CDR3, is AAGVIQSPRHLIKEKRETATLKCYPIPRHDTVYWYQQGPGQDPQFLISFYEKMQSDKGSIPDRFSAQQFSDYHSELNMSSLELGDSALYFCASSSASGRAGETQYFGPGTRLLVL.

The V call is TRBV7-9, the J call TRBJ2-7, with TRBD2 matching over 11 bases. This CDR3 has 16 amino acids. Germline assignment: CDR1 SEHNR and CDR2 FQNEAQ (reference sequence). V shed 1 base, J shed 3 bases, and the junction held 5 bases outside the gene matches. The CDR3 DNA follows: TGTGCCAGCAGCTTAGATCTGGGACTAGCGGTCTACGAGCAGTACTTC. Residues: CASSLDLGLAVYEQYF.

This clonotype was picked up one time. The chain has TRBV24-1 and TRBJ2-1; possibly TRBD1 for D (5 bases). CDR3 length: 16 amino acids. Trimming pared 5 bases from V and 10 bases from J, leaving 23 bases between. Germline V lookup: CDR1 KGHDR, CDR2 SFDVKD. In nucleotides, the CDR3 is TGTGCCACCAGTGCTCGCCCGGACAAACACCAGGCAGAGCAGTTCTTC. It is translated as CATSARPDKHQAEQFF.

This clonotype appeared many times. This rearrangement joins TRBV20-1 to TRBJ2-3, with D perhaps given as TRBD1 or TRBD2 (8 bases each). The CDR3 spans 18 residues. Germline values: CDR1 DFQATT, CDR2 SNEGSKA (reference sequence). V was pared by 6 bases and J by 6 bases, with 31 bases between. The CDR3 reads CSARSGQGLGLRRDTQYF. The DNA for the CDR3 is TGCAGTGCCCGTAGCGGACAGGGACTAGGGCTGAGGCGGGATACGCAGTATTTT.

In its sample, this clonotype was seen many times. V gene TRBV27 combines with J gene TRBJ2-5, with 10 bases fitting TRBD2. Looked up from germline, CDR1 is MNHEY and CDR2 is SMNVEV (reference sequence). Trimming took 1 base from V and 4 from J; bases not matched to a gene: 15. The CDR3 loop spans 19 amino acids. The CDR3, as DNA: TGTGCCAGCAGTTTATACGCGCTAGCGGGAGAAGGAGTGGGAGAGACCCAGTACTTC. Amino acid sequence: CASSLYALAGEGVGETQYF.